A single sample gave rise to the 17 T cell receptor beta chains below, sequenced in a study of cytomegalovirus exposure and HLA in healthy donors. PCR used 60 Vbeta primers and 13 Jbeta primers. TCRdb's copy holds only in-frame clones and misses some; the assay was immunoSEQ multiplex PCR. The table lists fewer than 150,000 clones, 75% to 80% of them singletons, with about 3.9% in the top ten. Sequenced material: PBMCs. The receptors derive from a man aged 18 to 30 in good health and CMV-seronegative.

V and J are TRBV7-7 and TRBJ2-5, with 7 bases matching TRBD2. The length of the CDR3 is 16 residues. The trim removed 1 base at V and 1 base at J, leaving 6 bases unmatched. CDR1 and CDR2 from the germline V gene are SSHAT and FNYEAQ (reference sequence). The CDR3 DNA follows: TGTGCCAGCAGCTTAGGAAGGGCTAGCGGCCAAGAGACCCAGTACTTC. The encoded protein is CASSLGRASGQETQYF.

This chain joins TRBV27 and TRBJ2-2; D gene uncertain. V lost 2 bases to trimming and J lost 6 bases, with 7 bases between them. Germline-derived CDR1 and CDR2 are MNHEY and SMNVEV (reference sequence). CDR3 length equals 13 residues. CDR3 bases: TGTGCCAGCAGTTTAACGGTAGCCGGGGAGCTGTTTTTT. Translated, it gives CASSLTVAGELFF.

This chain links TRBV9 with TRBJ1-5; no reliable D call. The V and J ends lost 0 bases and 0 bases respectively, with 16 bases between them. Germline V gene lookup returns CDR1 SGDLS and CDR2 YYNGEE. This CDR3 has 18 amino acids. DNA for the CDR3: TGTGCCAGCAGCGTAGTGGTGGGTGGGAGTCATAGCAATCAGCCCCAGCATTTT. This sequence encodes CASSVVVGGSHSNQPQHF.

The chain recombines TRBV25-1 with TRBJ2-7; 9 nucleotides line up with TRBD1. The CDR3 loop spans 13 amino acids. CDR1 is MGHDK, CDR2 SYGVNS, per germline. The J segment lost 6 bases and the V segment lost 6 bases, leaving 6 bases of the junction unmatched. This CDR3 reads CASRGYRGLEQYF. The CDR3 region has the DNA TGTGCCAGCAGGGGGTACAGGGGGCTCGAGCAGTACTTC.

This sequence joins TRBV7-2 and TRBJ2-1; 9 bases match TRBD2. V was clipped by 4 bases and J by 6 bases; unmatched bases: 4. This CDR3 comprises 14 residues. Germline values: CDR1 SGHTA, CDR2 FQGNSA. The chain's CDR3 is CASSSGTSRNEQFF. CDR3 nucleotide sequence: TGTGCCAGCAGCTCCGGGACTAGCCGCAATGAGCAGTTCTTC.

This clone came up a few times. The gene calls are TRBV30 and TRBJ2-3; D call uncertain. The germline V gene encodes CDR1 GTSNPN and CDR2 SVGIG (reference sequence). Trimming cost V 0 bases and J 3 bases, with 10 bases left between them. The CDR3 loop spans 14 amino acids. This CDR3 reads CAWSVLAATDTQYF. DNA for the CDR3: TGTGCCTGGAGTGTACTGGCGGCTACAGATACGCAGTATTTT.

The V gene is TRBV11-2, the J gene TRBJ2-3; possible D gene TRBD2, 5 bases. V was clipped by 3 bases and J by 1 base, with 17 bases between them. The CDR3 is 17 residues long. CDR1 and CDR2 from the germline V gene are SGHAT and FQNNGV. The CDR3 sequence is CASSFTGRSRGTDTQYF. The DNA of the CDR3 is TGTGCCAGCAGCTTTACCGGCAGGTCGAGGGGCACAGATACGCAGTATTTT.

This chain joins TRBV28 and TRBJ1-5, with a possible D match to TRBD1 (5 bases). V lost 1 base and J lost 7, with 8 bases in between. The germline gives CDR1 MDHEN, CDR2 SYDVKM. CDR3 size: 13 residues. For the CDR3, the DNA is TGTGCCAGCAGTTTATTAGGGGTCCAGCCCCAGCATTTT. Protein product: CASSLLGVQPQHF.

The rearrangement links TRBV9 to TRBJ2-7; 8 bases are a match to TRBD1. V trimming: 2 bases; J trimming: 2 bases; junction bases outside the gene matches: 3. CDR1 is SGDLS, CDR2 YYNGEE, per germline. The CDR3 covers 14 residues. The CDR3 nucleotides read TGTGCCAGCAGCGTGGGACAGGATACCTACGAGCAGTACTTC. Translated: CASSVGQDTYEQYF.

This clone was recorded a few times. The chain couples TRBV11-3 to TRBJ2-6; D remains unclear. CDR3 length equals 14 residues. V lost 3 bases, J lost 2 bases, and 5 bases lay in between. The germline CDR1 and CDR2 sequences are SGHNT and YENEEA. DNA for the CDR3: TGTGCCAGCAGCTTTGGCCCTGGGGCCAACGTCCTGACTTTC. Translating it yields CASSFGPGANVLTF. Supplemented by reference TRBV11-3 and TRBJ2-6, the full variable domain reads EAGVVQSPRYKIIEKKQPVAFWCNPISGHNTLYWYLQNLGQGPELLIRYENEEAVDDSQLPKDRFSAERLKGVDSTLKIQPAELGDSAVYLCASSFGPGANVLTFGAGSRLTVL.

J is TRBJ1-1 and V is TRBV12-5; D not certain. The CDR3 loop spans 13 amino acids. V was trimmed by 2 bases and J by 0 bases, leaving 4 bases between them. Germline lookup yields CDR1 LGHNT and CDR2 FRNRAP. CDR3 DNA: TGTGCTAGTGGTTTGAGCCTGAACACTGAAGCTTTCTTT. Translating gives CASGLSLNTEAFF.

This clone was seen more than once but under ten times. The rearrangement joins TRBV29-1 to TRBJ2-1, with a weak D call TRBD1 (6 bases). This CDR3 region has 12 residues. Trimming took 7 bases from V and 5 from J, leaving 12 bases between them. Germline assignment: CDR1 SQVTM and CDR2 ANQGSEA. The CDR3 spells CSGWTEDNEQFF. The CDR3 region has the DNA TGCAGCGGATGGACAGAGGACAATGAGCAGTTCTTC.

This rearrangement joins TRBV28 to TRBJ2-5, with 7 positions matching TRBD2. With V trimmed by 3 bases and J by 5 bases, 9 bases remained unmatched. The CDR3 has 15 amino acids. Per germline, CDR1 MDHEN and CDR2 SYDVKM. CDR3 bases: TGTGCCAGCAGTTTCCGGACTAGTGTTATTGAGACCCAGTACTTC. Translating it yields CASSFRTSVIETQYF.

This chain joins TRBV18 and TRBJ1-1, with D hard to call. V lost 2 bases and J 8 bases, leaving 12 bases between the germline ends. The CDR3 has 13 amino acids. CDR1 is KGHSH, CDR2 LQKENI, per germline. The CDR3 DNA reads as TGTGCCAGCTCACCATCCGGTGGGGAGGAAGCTTTCTTT. Protein sequence: CASSPSGGEEAFF. The full variable domain, in which reference TRBV18 and TRBJ1-1 provide the parts outside the CDR3, is NAGVMQNPRHLVRRRGQEARLRCSPMKGHSHVYWYRQLPEEGLKFMVYLQKENIIDESGMPKERFSAEFPKEGPSILRIQQVVRGDSAAYFCASSPSGGEEAFFGQGTRLTVV.

The chain links TRBV6-1 to TRBJ1-1; TRBD1 might be the D (6 bases). The CDR3 is 16 residues long. Trimming cost V 2 bases and J 1 base, with 14 bases left between them. From germline, CDR1 is MNHNS and CDR2 SASEGT. The DNA of the CDR3 is TGTGCCAGCAGTGAATGGGTAACAGGGCCGAACACTGAAGCTTTCTTT. Protein: CASSEWVTGPNTEAFF.

The V and J genes are TRBV10-3 and TRBJ1-1; D not resolved. Germline V gene lookup returns CDR1 ENHRY and CDR2 SYGVKD. Trimming pared 2 bases from V and 3 bases from J, leaving 13 bases between. The CDR3 loop spans 15 amino acids. The CDR3 nucleotides are TGTGCCATCAGTGAGCCCGACTCACCTTACACTGAAGCTTTCTTT. It is translated as CAISEPDSPYTEAFF.

The chain has TRBV19 and TRBJ2-7; D unclear. V lost 1 base and J 3 bases, leaving 10 bases between the germline ends. CDR1 is LNHDA, CDR2 SQIVND, per germline (reference sequence). The CDR3 has 14 amino acids. CDR3 DNA sequence: TGTGCCAGTAGTATAGCCCCTTCCTACTACGAGCAGTACTTC. Translating it yields CASSIAPSYYEQYF.